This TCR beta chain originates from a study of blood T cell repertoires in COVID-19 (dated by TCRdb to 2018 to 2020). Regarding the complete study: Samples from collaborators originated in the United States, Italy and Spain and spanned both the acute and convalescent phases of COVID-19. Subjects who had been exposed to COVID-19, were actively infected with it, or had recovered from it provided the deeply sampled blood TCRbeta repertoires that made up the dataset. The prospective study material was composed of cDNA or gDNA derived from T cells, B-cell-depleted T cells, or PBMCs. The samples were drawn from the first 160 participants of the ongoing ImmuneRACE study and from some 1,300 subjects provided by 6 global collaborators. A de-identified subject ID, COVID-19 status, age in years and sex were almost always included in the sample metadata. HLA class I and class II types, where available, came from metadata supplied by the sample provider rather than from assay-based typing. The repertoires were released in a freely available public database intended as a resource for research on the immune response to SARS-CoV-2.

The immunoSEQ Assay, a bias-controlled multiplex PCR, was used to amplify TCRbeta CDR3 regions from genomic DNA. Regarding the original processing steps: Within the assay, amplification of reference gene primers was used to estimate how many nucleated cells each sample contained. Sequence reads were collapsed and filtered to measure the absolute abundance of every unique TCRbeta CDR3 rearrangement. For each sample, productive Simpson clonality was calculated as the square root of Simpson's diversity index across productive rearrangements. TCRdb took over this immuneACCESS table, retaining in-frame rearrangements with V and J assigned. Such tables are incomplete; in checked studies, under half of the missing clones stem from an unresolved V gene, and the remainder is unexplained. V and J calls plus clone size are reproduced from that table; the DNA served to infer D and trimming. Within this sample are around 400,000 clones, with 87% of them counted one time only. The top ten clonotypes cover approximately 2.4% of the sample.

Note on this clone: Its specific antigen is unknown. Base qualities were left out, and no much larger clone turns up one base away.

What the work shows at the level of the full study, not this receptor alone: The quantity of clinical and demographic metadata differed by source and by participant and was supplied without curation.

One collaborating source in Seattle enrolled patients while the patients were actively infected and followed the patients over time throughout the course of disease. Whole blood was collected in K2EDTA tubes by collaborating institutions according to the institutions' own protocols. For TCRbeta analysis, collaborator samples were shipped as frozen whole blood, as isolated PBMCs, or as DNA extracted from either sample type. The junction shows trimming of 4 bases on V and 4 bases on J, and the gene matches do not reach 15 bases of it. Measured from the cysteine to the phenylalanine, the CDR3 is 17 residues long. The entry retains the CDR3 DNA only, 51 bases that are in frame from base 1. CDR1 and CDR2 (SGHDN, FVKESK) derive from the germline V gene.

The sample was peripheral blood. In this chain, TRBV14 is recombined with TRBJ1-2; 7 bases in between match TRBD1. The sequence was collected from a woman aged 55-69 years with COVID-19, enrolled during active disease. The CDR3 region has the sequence CASSPLRGRRPIYGYTF. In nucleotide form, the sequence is TGTGCCAGCAGCCCTTTAAGGGGGCGTCGCCCGATCTATGGCTACACCTTC.